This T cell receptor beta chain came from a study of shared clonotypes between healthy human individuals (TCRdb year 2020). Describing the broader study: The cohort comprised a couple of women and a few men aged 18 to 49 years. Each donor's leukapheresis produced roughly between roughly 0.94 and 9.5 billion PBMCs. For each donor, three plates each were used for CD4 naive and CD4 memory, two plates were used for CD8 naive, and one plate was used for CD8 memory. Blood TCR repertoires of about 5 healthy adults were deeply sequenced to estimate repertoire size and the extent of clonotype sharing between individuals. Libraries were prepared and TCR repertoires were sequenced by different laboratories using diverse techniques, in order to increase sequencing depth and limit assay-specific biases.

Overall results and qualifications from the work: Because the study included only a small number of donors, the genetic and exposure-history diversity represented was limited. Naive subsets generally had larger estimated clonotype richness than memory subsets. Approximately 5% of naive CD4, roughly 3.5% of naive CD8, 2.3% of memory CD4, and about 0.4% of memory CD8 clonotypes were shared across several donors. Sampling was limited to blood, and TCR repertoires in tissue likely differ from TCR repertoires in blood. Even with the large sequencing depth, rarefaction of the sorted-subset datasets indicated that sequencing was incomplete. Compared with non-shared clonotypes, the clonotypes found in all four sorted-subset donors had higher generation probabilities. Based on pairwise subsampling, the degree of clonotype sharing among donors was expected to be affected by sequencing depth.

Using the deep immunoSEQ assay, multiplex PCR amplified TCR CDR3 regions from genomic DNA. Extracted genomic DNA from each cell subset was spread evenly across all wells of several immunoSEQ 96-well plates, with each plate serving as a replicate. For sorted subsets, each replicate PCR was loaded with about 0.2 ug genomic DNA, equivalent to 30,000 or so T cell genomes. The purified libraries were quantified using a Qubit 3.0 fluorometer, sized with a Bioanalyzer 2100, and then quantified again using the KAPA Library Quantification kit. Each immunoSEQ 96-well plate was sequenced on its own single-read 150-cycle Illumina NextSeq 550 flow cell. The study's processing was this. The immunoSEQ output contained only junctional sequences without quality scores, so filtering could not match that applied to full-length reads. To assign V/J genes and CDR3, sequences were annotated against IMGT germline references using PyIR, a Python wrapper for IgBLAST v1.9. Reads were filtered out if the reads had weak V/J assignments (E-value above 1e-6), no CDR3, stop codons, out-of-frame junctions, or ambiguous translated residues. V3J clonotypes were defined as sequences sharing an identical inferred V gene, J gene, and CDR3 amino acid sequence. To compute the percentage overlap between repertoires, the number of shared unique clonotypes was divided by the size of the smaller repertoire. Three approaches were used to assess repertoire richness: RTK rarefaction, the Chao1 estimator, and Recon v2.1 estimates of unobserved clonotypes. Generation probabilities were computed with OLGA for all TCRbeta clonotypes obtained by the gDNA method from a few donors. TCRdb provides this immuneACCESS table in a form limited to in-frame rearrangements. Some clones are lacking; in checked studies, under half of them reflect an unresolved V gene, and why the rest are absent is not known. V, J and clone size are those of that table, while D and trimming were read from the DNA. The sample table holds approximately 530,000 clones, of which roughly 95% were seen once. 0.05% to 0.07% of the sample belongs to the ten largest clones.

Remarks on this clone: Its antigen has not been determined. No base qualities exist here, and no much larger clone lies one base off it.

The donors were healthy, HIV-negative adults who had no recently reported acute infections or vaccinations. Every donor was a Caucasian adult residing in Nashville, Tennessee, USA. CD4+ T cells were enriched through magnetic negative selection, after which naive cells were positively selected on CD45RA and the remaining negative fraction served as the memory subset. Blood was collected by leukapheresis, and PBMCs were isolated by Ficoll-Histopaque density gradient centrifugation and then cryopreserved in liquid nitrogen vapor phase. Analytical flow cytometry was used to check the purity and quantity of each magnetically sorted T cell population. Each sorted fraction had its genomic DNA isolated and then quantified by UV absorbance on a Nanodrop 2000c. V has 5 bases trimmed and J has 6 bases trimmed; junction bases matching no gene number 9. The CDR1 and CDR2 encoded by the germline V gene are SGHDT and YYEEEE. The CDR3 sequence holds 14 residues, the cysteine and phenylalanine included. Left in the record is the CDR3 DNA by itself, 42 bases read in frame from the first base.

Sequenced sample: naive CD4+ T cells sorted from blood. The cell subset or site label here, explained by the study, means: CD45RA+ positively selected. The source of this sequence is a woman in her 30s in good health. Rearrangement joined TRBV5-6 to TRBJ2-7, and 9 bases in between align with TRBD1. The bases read TGTGCCAGCAGGTCCGGGACAGGGCGGATCGAGCAGTACTTC. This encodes CASRSGTGRIEQYF.